This T cell receptor (beta chain) was captured in a study of siplizumab effects on memory and regulatory T cells. Data came from immunoSEQ multiplex PCR; TCRdb stores just in-frame clones and leaves some out. This sample has some 96,000 clones; more than 85% occur once, and the top ten carry 0.14% to 0.15%. The CDR3 consists of 14 residues. After removal of 8 bases from V and 5 bases from J, the junction contained 9 bases not matched to a gene. In germline, CDR1 is MNHEY, CDR2 SVGAGI. The sequence was collected from a human donor in good health. Material: CD4+ T cells sorted from blood. The chain joins TRBV6-5 to TRBJ2-5; 9 bases fit TRBD1. The DNA of the CDR3 is TGTGCCAGCGGGGGACAGGGAATGGGGGAGACCCAGTACTTC. Translating gives CASGGQGMGETQYF.